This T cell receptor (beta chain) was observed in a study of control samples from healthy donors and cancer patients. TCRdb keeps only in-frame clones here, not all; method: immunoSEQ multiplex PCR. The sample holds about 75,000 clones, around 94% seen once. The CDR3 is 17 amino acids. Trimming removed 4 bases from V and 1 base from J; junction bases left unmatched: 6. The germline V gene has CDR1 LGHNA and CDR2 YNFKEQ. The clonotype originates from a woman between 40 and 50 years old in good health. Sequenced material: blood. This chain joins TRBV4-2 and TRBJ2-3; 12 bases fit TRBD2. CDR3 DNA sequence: TGTGCCAGCAGCCGAACACTAGCGGGAGGTGGCACAGATACGCAGTATTTT. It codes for CASSRTLAGGGTDTQYF.